Reported below is one T cell receptor (beta chain). The sample belongs to a study of blood T cell repertoires in COVID-19. Study-level information: T cells, B-cell-depleted T cells, or PBMCs supplied cDNA or gDNA.

Source study methods: Estimated nucleated cell counts came from reference gene primer amplification. Libraries were prepared by immunoSEQ multiplex PCR; TCRdb keeps only in-frame clonotypes and omits some of them. That table is the source of V, J and clone size, and D and trimming were worked out from the DNA. The sample consists of hundreds of thousands of clones, nearly 90% of them appearing once. Ages ranged from roughly 18 to 100 years, with residence in some 25 US areas. Participant reports of clinical history set cohort assignment. V was shortened by 6 bases and J by 0 bases, with 4 bases between the two germline ends. The germline CDR1 and CDR2 sequences are MNHEY and SMNVEV (reference sequence). The CDR3 covers 12 residues.

The genes are TRBV27 and TRBJ2-3; D is unresolved. The sample consisted of PBMCs or T cells enriched from blood (not recorded which). The receptor's source is a woman aged 18-29 years with acute COVID-19. In DNA, the CDR3 is TGTGCCAGCAGGCTAAGCACAGATACGCAGTATTTT. Translating it yields CASRLSTDTQYF.